This is a list of T cell receptor beta chains from one sample in a study of OX40 agonist ivuxolimab in advanced cancers. Libraries were prepared by immunoSEQ multiplex PCR; TCRdb keeps only in-frame clonotypes and omits some of them. Altogether some 100,000 clones are present, approximately 84% being singletons, with the ten largest covering about 1.9%. The sequenced sample was CD4+ or CD8+ T cells sorted from blood, obtained in a trial of the OX40 agonist ivuxolimab. Source of these receptors: an adult with an advanced solid tumor such as melanoma, head and neck, liver or kidney cancer. Each CDR3 is given with its conserved first and last residue. D genes are given only for firm matches. Expanded clones get a size class; other rows say once, few or many, or leave the size out.

TRBJ1-1,once,TRBV28,.,CASSLNHNTEAFF,TGTGCCAGCAGTTTAAATCATAACACTGAAGCTTTCTTT
TRBJ2-3,.,TRBV27,TRBD2,CASSSPPGLAGGLSTDTQYF,TGTGCCAGCAGTTCGCCCCCGGGACTAGCGGGAGGACTTAGCACAGATACGCAGTATTTT
TRBJ2-1,.,TRBV5-1,TRBD2,CASSHTYSGTSVSNEQFF,TGCGCCAGCAGCCACACTTATTCCGGGACTAGTGTTAGCAATGAGCAGTTCTTC
TRBJ2-5,.,TRBV27,TRBD2,CASSFSGTSGRAGETQYF,TGTGCCAGCAGTTTCTCCGGGACTAGCGGGAGGGCGGGAGAGACCCAGTACTTC
TRBJ1-1,few,TRBV18,TRBD1,CASSPQGATEAFF,TGTGCCAGCTCACCACAGGGGGCCACTGAAGCTTTCTTT
TRBJ2-3,.,TRBV5-1,.,CASSTHTSTDTQYF,TGCGCCAGCAGTACGCACACTAGCACAGATACGCAGTATTTT
TRBJ2-1,.,TRBV6-1,.,CASSANNEQFF,TGTGCCAGCAGTGCAAACAATGAGCAGTTCTTC
TRBJ1-2,.,TRBV5-1,TRBD1,CASSMDGQGYGYTF,TGCGCCAGCAGCATGGACGGACAGGGGTATGGCTACACCTTC
TRBJ1-3,.,TRBV5-4,.,CASSSWTEGNTIYF,TGTGCCAGCAGCTCCTGGACGGAAGGAAACACCATATATTTT
TRBJ2-7,.,TRBV2,.,CASTLDSLYEQYF,TGTGCCAGCACGCTAGACTCTCTCTACGAGCAGTACTTC
TRBJ2-1,.,TRBV10-3,.,CAISVLGFSEQFF,TGTGCCATCAGTGTACTAGGATTCAGTGAGCAGTTCTTC
TRBJ2-1,.,TRBV7-2,.,CASSLNSIRSDEQFF,TGTGCCAGCAGCTTAAATTCCATTAGGTCTGATGAGCAGTTCTTC
TRBJ2-3,.,TRBV18,TRBD2,CASSPVTSGSTDTQYF,TGTGCCAGCTCACCAGTAACTAGCGGGAGCACAGATACGCAGTATTTT
TRBJ2-7,.,TRBV6-5,TRBD2,CASSYSKTSGIYEQYF,TGTGCCAGCAGTTACTCGAAGACTAGCGGGATCTACGAGCAGTACTTC
TRBJ2-1,.,TRBV9,.,CASSVGSTLNEQFF,TGTGCCAGCAGCGTAGGGTCTACTCTTAATGAGCAGTTCTTC
TRBJ2-7,.,TRBV5-1,.,CASTPGGGGDYEQYF,TGCGCCAGCACCCCGGGGGGCGGTGGGGACTACGAGCAGTACTTC
TRBJ1-1,once,TRBV10-3,TRBD1,CAISRGLDTEAFF,TGTGCCATCAGCAGGGGGCTGGACACTGAAGCTTTCTTT
TRBJ2-7,.,TRBV7-9,TRBD2,CASSHPGTRGYEQYF,TGTGCCAGCAGCCACCCTGGGACTAGAGGGTACGAGCAGTACTTC
TRBJ2-7,.,TRBV5-1,TRBD1,CASSSGGTGTYEQYF,TGCGCCAGCAGCTCGGGCGGGACAGGGACATACGAGCAGTACTTC
TRBJ1-2,.,TRBV9,.,CASSVGVGVRGYTF,TGTGCCAGCAGCGTAGGGGTCGGGGTTAGGGGCTACACCTTC
TRBJ2-3,.,TRBV4-2,.,CASSLSAGGASLDTQYF,TGTGCCAGCAGCTTGAGTGCTGGGGGGGCCTCCCTGGATACGCAGTATTTT
TRBJ2-5,.,TRBV18,TRBD2,CASSPRLAGGLQETQYF,TGTGCCAGCTCACCACGTCTAGCGGGAGGGCTGCAAGAGACCCAGTACTTC
TRBJ1-5,.,TRBV6-1,.,CASSDGRYSNQPQHF,TGTGCCAGCAGTGATGGCAGATATAGCAATCAGCCCCAGCATTTT
TRBJ1-1,.,TRBV7-9,.,CASTDSPGVNTEAFF,TGTGCCAGCACCGATTCTCCCGGGGTTAACACTGAAGCTTTCTTT
TRBJ1-1,.,TRBV21-1,.,CASSKSISCTEAFF,TGTGCCAGCAGCAAATCGATCTCGTGTACTGAAGCTTTCTTT
TRBJ1-4,once,TRBV7-2,.,CASSPGSGAGEKLFF,TGTGCCAGCAGCCCTGGGTCGGGGGCTGGTGAAAAACTGTTTTTT
TRBJ1-4,.,TRBV19,.,CASQSAEHLGTNEKLFF,TGTGCCAGTCAAAGTGCTGAACACCTGGGGACTAATGAAAAACTGTTTTTT
TRBJ2-2,.,TRBV11-2,TRBD1,CASRPTGGLEIGELFF,TGTGCCAGCAGGCCTACAGGGGGCCTGGAAATTGGGGAGCTGTTTTTT
TRBJ2-1,.,TRBV10-3,TRBD2,CAISESGAGVGRYNEQFF,TGTGCCATCAGTGAGTCGGGAGCGGGAGTGGGGAGATACAATGAGCAGTTCTTC
TRBJ1-2,.,TRBV28,.,CASNAVPGQGIYGYTF,TGTGCCAGCAACGCGGTCCCCGGGCAGGGGATCTATGGCTACACCTTC
TRBJ1-3,.,TRBV11-3,.,CASSLSGNTIYF,TGTGCCAGCAGCTTATCTGGAAACACCATATATTTT
TRBJ2-5,.,TRBV30,.,CAWIRENQETQYF,TGTGCCTGGATACGGGAGAACCAAGAGACCCAGTACTTC
TRBJ2-3,.,TRBV5-4,TRBD2,CASSGLLAGGDTQYF,TGTGCCAGCAGCGGGCTACTAGCGGGAGGCGATACGCAGTATTTT
TRBJ2-7,.,TRBV9,.,CASSRGTENFEQYF,TGTGCCAGCAGCCGCGGGACAGAGAATTTCGAGCAGTACTTC
TRBJ1-5,.,TRBV2,.,CASSEARRGLGGQPQHF,TGTGCCAGCAGTGAAGCGCGGCGTGGATTAGGAGGTCAGCCCCAGCATTTT
TRBJ2-1,.,TRBV19,.,CASMASSYNEQFF,TGTGCCAGTATGGCTAGCTCCTACAATGAGCAGTTCTTC